A selection of T cell receptor beta chains follows, all from one sample in a study of T-cell memory formation after mild COVID-19. TCRdb called the 5' RACE reads again in MiXCR, with one record for every CDR3 protein. Here the sample spans under 450,000 distinct CDR3 sequences, roughly a quarter being singletons. The sample comprised PBMCs or a T cell subset sorted from them (not recorded which). These receptors were taken from an adult woman who had mild COVID-19 (a few samples of this study predate the infection). Cell type and time point are not known. The conserved cysteine and the conserved F or W are not part of the CDR3 here.

TRBJ2-3,TRBV7-9,ASSTNDRATTDTQY
TRBJ2-1,TRBV4-2,ASSQGQGEYNEQF
TRBJ2-5,TRBV7-9,ASSPRTVSAYEETQY
TRBJ1-4,TRBV6-4,ASSESGTNEKLF
TRBJ2-7,TRBV27,ASSQPGFEQY
TRBJ2-7,TRBV27,ASSLFQGQAFYEQY
TRBJ2-2,TRBV7-2,ASTPSVGVGELF
TRBJ2-7,TRBV29-1,SVHGLAGQY
TRBJ2-1,TRBV9,ASSQGMGSTNEQF
TRBJ1-1,TRBV7-6,ASSLVGQGNTEAF
TRBJ1-2,TRBV29-1,SVRPQGRNYGYT
TRBJ2-6,TRBV7-9,ASSFIPGQLSGANVLT
TRBJ1-1,TRBV7-9,ASSFPVTGDPVDYMNTEAF
TRBJ2-7,TRBV5-1,ASSLVFVGSYEQY
TRBJ1-2,TRBV24-1,ATSDPDRAPYGYT
TRBJ2-1,TRBV12-3/TRBV12-4,ASSFNALNEQF
TRBJ2-1,TRBV6-1,ASSVTRDEQF
TRBJ2-3,TRBV5-5,ASSLTASGGPTDTQY
TRBJ2-5,TRBV4-1,ASSQGERKETQY
TRBJ2-3,TRBV24-1,ATSEGGSADTQY
TRBJ1-1,TRBV5-1,ASSFQDKNTEAF
TRBJ1-1,TRBV11-2,ASSLAAGELGRTEAF
TRBJ2-4,TRBV6-5,ASSYPWTGTKNIQY
TRBJ2-1,TRBV7-3,ASSLTTSGGPRF
TRBJ1-1,TRBV6-4,ASSLEAF
TRBJ1-2,TRBV6-5,ASSAGAGYT
TRBJ1-1,TRBV27,ASSLSVGASTEAF
TRBJ1-1,TRBV5-1,ASRPTLQGGNTEAF
TRBJ2-1,TRBV6-5,ASSYSTYNEQF
TRBJ1-2,TRBV6-6,ASRDGFRGAYGYT
TRBJ1-1,TRBV20-1,SARSGGAGNTEAF
TRBJ2-5,TRBV29-1,SVELGSQETQY
TRBJ2-1,TRBV6-5,ASSSTSGIPLPIREF
TRBJ1-5,TRBV5-1,ASRQTGHNQPQH
TRBJ2-1,TRBV7-3,ASSLNLGGEQF
TRBJ2-5,TRBV12-3/TRBV12-4,ASTQPGSRETQY
TRBJ2-3,TRBV9,ASSPGASGLRSTDTQY
TRBJ2-2,TRBV18,ASSYLQGGGELF
TRBJ2-1,TRBV12-3/TRBV12-4,ASTPDLNSYNEQF
TRBJ2-2,TRBV12-3/TRBV12-4,ASSLKRRNTGELF
TRBJ1-3,TRBV4-1,ASSLGTANTIY
TRBJ1-1,TRBV7-2,ASSPLKAEAF
TRBJ2-3,TRBV7-9,ASSKDSTDTQY
TRBJ2-3,TRBV10-3,AISERDTQY
TRBJ2-1,TRBV7-9,ASSLGDLAEYNEQF
TRBJ1-6,TRBV6-2/TRBV6-3,ASSITGTPGFPYNSPLH
TRBJ2-2,TRBV7-3,ASSPTSGHGELF
TRBJ1-6,TRBV3-1,ASSHAQAPLH
TRBJ2-7,TRBV29-1,SVAGTAGHEQY
TRBJ2-7,TRBV6-2/TRBV6-3,ASIDASGSYEQY
TRBJ1-6,TRBV25-1,ASSDVASPNSPLH
TRBJ2-5,TRBV18,ASSPTGGQTQY